This T cell receptor beta chain comes out of a study of molecular identifiers for immune sequencing clone quantification. Methods described previously, with TCR primers listed, were used for bulk TCR libraries. Using its own MiXCR run on the PCR reads, TCRdb lists one record per CDR3 protein. The data show nearly 650,000 distinct CDR3 sequences, with roughly 25% seen just once and approximately 0.75% held by the top ten. Only a few counts were recorded for this clonotype. A CD8+CD4-CCR7+CD45RA+ gate was used to sort naive CD8 T cells. Germline assignment: CDR1 SGHNT and CDR2 YYREEE (reference sequence). Trimming shortened V by 10 bases and J by 2 bases, and 7 bases separated the two germline ends. This CDR3 spans 11 amino acids.

The chain recombines TRBV5-4 with TRBJ2-1, with D perhaps TRBD2 (5 bases). This clonotype was sampled from a human donor in good health. Some libraries in this study had Jurkat cell RNA spiked in. The sample comprised naive CD8+ T cells from blood, with Jurkat cell RNA spiked in. Subset indicated: FACS-sorted CD8+CD4-CCR7+CD45RA+ naive T cells. For the CDR3, the DNA is TGTGCCTCGGAGGCCTACAATGAGCAGTTCTTC. This sequence encodes CASEAYNEQFF.